These 5 T cell receptor beta chains came from one sample sequenced in a study of esophageal squamous cell carcinoma under preoperative chemotherapy. Each CDR3 protein is one row after TCRdb ran MiXCR on the PCR reads. Of about 16,000 distinct CDR3 sequences in the sample, approximately 48% were seen once. Stated time point: before preoperative PTX-NDP chemotherapy. Collection of the sample occurred from a patient given preoperative chemotherapy. The receptors were sampled from a human donor with esophageal squamous cell carcinoma. The donor label of this sample is uncertain.

The chain couples TRBV11-3 to TRBJ2-7; tentatively, D is TRBD1 (6 bases). The DNA end is more similar to TRBJ2-1, so the J call may be wrong. Looked up from germline, CDR1 is SGHNT and CDR2 is YENEEA. The CDR3 runs to 15 residues. CDR3 sequence reads: CASSLVAGTSNEQFF. The CDR3 DNA reads as TGTGCCAGCAGCTTAGTGGCCGGGACATCCAATGAGCAGTTCTTC.

This clonotype has a handful of counts. The chain joins TRBV27 to TRBJ2-3; no clear D. Trimming stripped 4 bases from V and 1 base from J, with 9 bases between. Germline assignment: CDR1 MNHEY and CDR2 SMNVEV (reference sequence). This CDR3 contains 14 residues. The CDR3 DNA reads as TGTGCCAGCAGTTCGCCCCCCCGCACAGATACGCAGTATTTT. The encoded protein is CASSSPPRTDTQYF.

In its sample, this clonotype was seen a few times. The V call is TRBV6-2 or TRBV6-3, the J call TRBJ1-1; D gene unclear. This CDR3 comprises 16 residues. The V end lost 0 bases, the J end lost 0 bases, and 11 bases lay between the germline ends. The germline CDR1 and CDR2 sequences are MNHEY and SVGEGT. CDR3: CASSYSLDVMNTEAFF. The CDR3 DNA is TGTGCCAGCAGTTACTCGCTGGACGTTATGAACACTGAAGCTTTCTTT.

This chain connects TRBV19 to TRBJ1-4; D not certain. The V end lost 7 bases, the J end lost 7 bases, and 13 bases lay between the germline ends. Per germline, CDR1 LNHDA and CDR2 SQIVND (reference sequence). The CDR3 runs to 13 residues. For the CDR3, the DNA is TGTGCCAGTAAAGTTCTGGGGAGTGAAAAACTGTTTTTT. It translates to CASKVLGSEKLFF.

J is TRBJ2-5 and V is TRBV4-1; D not resolved. The germline V gene has CDR1 MGHRA and CDR2 YSYEKL. This CDR3 is built from 16 residues. Trimming shortened V by 1 base and J by 4 bases, and 16 bases separated the two germline ends. The CDR3 sequence: CASSQGVEILGETQYF. The CDR3 DNA reads TGCGCCAGCAGCCAAGGGGTGGAGATTTTAGGAGAGACCCAGTACTTC.